This T cell receptor beta chain was sequenced in a study of shared clonotypes between healthy human individuals. Naive CD8 cells comprised CD45RO-negative, CCR7-positively selected cells, excluding terminally differentiated effector memory CD45RA+ cells. The V gene's germline CDR1 is LNHDA and CDR2 SQIVND (reference sequence). The CDR3 loop spans 13 amino acids. Trimming at V came to 4 bases and at J to 7 bases, leaving 6 bases not matched to a gene. Repertoires were generated with immunoSEQ multiplex PCR, while TCRdb's copy carries only in-frame clones and drops some. This repertoire shows about 2.1 million clones, about 93% found once; its top ten account for less than 2%. This clone came up a few times.

The chain employs TRBV19 and TRBJ1-1, with 7 bases fitting TRBD1. This receptor was taken from a man aged 18-30 years in good health. Some clones in this sample may be carry-over from other donors' samples. The specimen was naive CD8+ T cells from PBMCs. CDR3 loop: CASSTRTGDEAFF. The CDR3 DNA follows: TGTGCCAGTAGTACCCGGACAGGCGATGAAGCTTTCTTT.